The 11 T cell receptor beta chains presented below share a single source sample, sequenced in a study of T cell repertoires in cytomegalovirus infection. TCRdb re-derived calls from the reads in MiXCR, one entry per CDR3 protein. The data contain under 100,000 distinct CDR3 sequences, roughly 3.7% of them seen just once; the ten biggest clones take up over 4.5%. The sample consisted of PBMCs. These receptors came from a human donor in good health (CMV status not recorded). Some clones in this sample may be carry-over from other donors' samples.

This clonotype occurred many times. The chain links TRBV12-3 or TRBV12-4 to TRBJ2-3, with 7 bases aligning to TRBD1. Trimming at V came to 5 bases and at J to 2 bases, leaving 4 bases not matched to a gene. The CDR3 extends over 14 amino acids. CDR3 coding DNA: TGTGCCAGCAGTCGGGACAGACCCACAGATACGCAGTATTTT. It encodes CASSRDRPTDTQYF.

This clonotype was recorded many times. CDR3 region: CASSTRQGSSYEQYF. The DNA of the CDR3 is TGTGCCAGCAGCACGAGACAGGGATCGTCCTACGAGCAGTACTTC. The chain carries TRBV13 and TRBJ2-7, with 7 bases fitting TRBD1. From germline, CDR1 is PRHDT and CDR2 FYEKMQ (reference sequence). The CDR3 extends over 15 amino acids. With V trimmed by 5 bases and J by 1 base, 8 bases remained unmatched.

This clonotype showed up many times. This chain joins TRBV30 and TRBJ1-5; 8 bases fit TRBD1. CDR1 and CDR2 (germline): GTSNPN, SVGIG (reference sequence). Trimming removed 7 bases from V and 4 bases from J; junction bases left unmatched: 6. This CDR3 region has 13 residues. The CDR3 region is CALDREANQPQHF. CDR3 sequence (DNA): TGTGCCTTGGACAGGGAGGCAAATCAGCCCCAGCATTTT.

This clonotype was counted many times. J is TRBJ1-1 and V is TRBV28; D perhaps matches TRBD1 (5 bases). Germline V gene data show CDR1 as MDHEN and CDR2 as SYDVKM. The CDR3 has 14 residues. V was clipped by 4 bases and J by 0 bases, with 9 bases between them. The CDR3 here is CASSWGGLNTEAFF. The CDR3 coding sequence is TGTGCCAGCAGTTGGGGGGGACTGAACACTGAAGCTTTCTTT.

At least ten counts were recorded for this clonotype. The chain joins TRBV19 to TRBJ1-5; tentative D call: TRBD1 (5 bases). This CDR3 spans 13 amino acids. Germline V gene data show CDR1 as LNHDA and CDR2 as SQIVND (reference sequence). With 5 bases removed from V and 5 bases from J, the gap between germline ends came to 10 bases. The CDR3 spells CASSAPGYQPQHF. For the CDR3, the DNA is TGTGCCAGTAGTGCCCCAGGGTATCAGCCCCAGCATTTT.

This clonotype was counted ten times or more. The chain recombines TRBV7-2 with TRBJ1-1; perhaps TRBD1 as D (5 bases). Germline CDR1 and CDR2: SGHTA and FQGNSA. V was clipped by 5 bases and J by 3 bases, with 13 bases between them. This CDR3 comprises 14 residues. The CDR3 loop reads CASSQRWGDTEAFF. CDR3 nucleotides: TGTGCCAGCAGCCAAAGGTGGGGGGACACTGAAGCTTTCTTT.

This clonotype was counted many times. The chain carries TRBV7-2 and TRBJ1-2, with D possibly being TRBD1 (6 bases). Germline V lookup: CDR1 SGHTA, CDR2 FQGNSA. V lost 4 bases and J lost 5, with 17 bases in between. The CDR3 length is 15 residues. The CDR3: CASSSAAQGMYGYTF. The CDR3 coding sequence is TGTGCCAGCAGCTCAGCGGCGCAGGGGATGTATGGCTACACCTTC.

This clonotype was counted ten times or more. V usage is TRBV5-6 and J usage is TRBJ2-7; 10 bases fit TRBD1. V lost 2 bases, J lost 4 bases, and 6 bases stayed unmatched. In germline, CDR1 is SGHDT, CDR2 YYEEEE. The CDR3 length is 15 residues. Here the CDR3 reads CASSFSGTGAYEQYF. CDR3 DNA: TGTGCCAGCAGCTTTTCCGGGACAGGGGCTTACGAGCAGTACTTC.

The table lists this clonotype with many counts. The genes are TRBV19 and TRBJ1-5, with TRBD1 as a possible D gene (5 bases). CDR3 length equals 15 residues. The germline V and J ends were trimmed by 6 bases and 2 bases, with 14 bases remaining between them. The germline V gene encodes CDR1 LNHDA and CDR2 SQIVND (reference sequence). This chain's CDR3 is CASRLRRDGNQPQHF. The CDR3 coding sequence is TGTGCCAGTAGACTCCGAAGGGACGGCAATCAGCCCCAGCATTTT.

This clonotype was seen many times. V and J are TRBV20-1 and TRBJ1-2; TRBD1 matches 8 bases. Per the germline V gene, CDR1 is DFQATT and CDR2 is SNEGSKA (reference sequence). The J segment lost 4 bases and the V segment lost 2 bases, leaving 3 bases of the junction unmatched. This CDR3 is 13 amino acids long. CDR3 bases: TGCAGTGCTAGATCGACAGGGGTCTATGGCTACACCTTC. It encodes CSARSTGVYGYTF.

This clonotype was picked up many times. The CDR3 coding sequence is TGTGCCAGCAGCTTCCCCGTTGGAGACGGCTACACCTTC. It translates to CASSFPVGDGYTF. The V and J genes are TRBV5-6 and TRBJ1-2, with D unresolved. The V gene's germline CDR1 is SGHDT and CDR2 YYEEEE. The CDR3 runs 13 residues. V dropped 2 bases and J dropped 8 bases, with 13 bases sitting between them.